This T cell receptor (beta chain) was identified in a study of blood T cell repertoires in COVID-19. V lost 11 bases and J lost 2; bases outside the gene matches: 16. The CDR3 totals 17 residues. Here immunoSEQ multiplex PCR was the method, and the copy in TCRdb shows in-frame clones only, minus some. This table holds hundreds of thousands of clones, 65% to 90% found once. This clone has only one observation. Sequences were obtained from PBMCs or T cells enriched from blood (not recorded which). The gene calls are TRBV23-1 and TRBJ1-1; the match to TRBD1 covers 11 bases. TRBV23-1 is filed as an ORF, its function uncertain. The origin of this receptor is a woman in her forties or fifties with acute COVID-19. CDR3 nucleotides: TGCGCCCACAATTGCGGGACAGGGGGTACACCAAACACTGAAGCTTTCTTT. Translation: CAHNCGTGGTPNTEAFF.